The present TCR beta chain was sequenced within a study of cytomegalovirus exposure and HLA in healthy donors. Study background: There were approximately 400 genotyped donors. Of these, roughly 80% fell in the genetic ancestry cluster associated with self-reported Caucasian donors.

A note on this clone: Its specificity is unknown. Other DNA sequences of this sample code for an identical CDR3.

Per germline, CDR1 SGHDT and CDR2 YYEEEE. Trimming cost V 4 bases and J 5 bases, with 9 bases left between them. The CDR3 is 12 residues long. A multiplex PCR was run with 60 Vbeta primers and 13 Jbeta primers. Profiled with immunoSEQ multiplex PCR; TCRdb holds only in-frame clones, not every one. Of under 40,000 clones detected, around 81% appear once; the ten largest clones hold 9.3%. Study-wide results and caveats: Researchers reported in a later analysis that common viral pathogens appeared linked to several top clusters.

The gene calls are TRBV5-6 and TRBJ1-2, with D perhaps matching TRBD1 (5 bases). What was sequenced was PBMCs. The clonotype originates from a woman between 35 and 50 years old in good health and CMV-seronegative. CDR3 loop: CASSIREYGYTF. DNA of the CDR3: TGTGCCAGCAGCATCAGGGAATATGGCTACACCTTC.